A few counts support the clone carrying this T cell receptor (beta chain). Its antigen remains unknown. This entry is derived from a study of identical twins. TCRdb independently ran MiXCR on the 5' RACE reads; one entry per CDR3 protein. The sample has 1.5 million to 2 million distinct CDR3 sequences, about 30% seen once. Whole-study results and caveats: The study found excess low generation probability among twin-shared out-of-frame alpha sequences.

This CDR3 region has 13 residues. Trimming took 0 bases from V and 10 from J, leaving 12 bases between them. The V gene's germline CDR1 is MGHDK and CDR2 SYGVNS. This chain uses TRBV25-1 with TRBJ1-1, with D possibly matching TRBD1 (5 bases). The TCR sequence derives from a newborn girl in good health. Sequencing used cord blood. The CDR3 reads CASSEYVGRGAFF. CDR3 coding DNA: TGTGCCAGCAGTGAATATGTTGGGAGGGGAGCTTTCTTT.